This T cell receptor beta chain derives from a study of radiotherapy plus CTLA-4 blockade in lung cancer. This clone was found a few times. Assay: immunoSEQ multiplex PCR; the TCRdb copy retains only in-frame clones and omits some. The sample carries around 59,000 clones, around 68% recorded once. This CDR3 comprises 12 residues. Per germline, CDR1 SEHNR and CDR2 FQNEAQ (reference sequence). V lost 1 base and J 11 bases, leaving 12 bases between the germline ends. This receptor was taken from a human donor with non-small cell lung cancer whose response to radiotherapy plus ipilimumab could not be evaluated. Sequenced material: peripheral blood, taken from a patient treated with radiotherapy plus ipilimumab. This sequence joins TRBV7-9 and TRBJ2-7, with a weak D call TRBD2 (6 bases). CDR3 residues: CASSLVVGEEYF. In DNA form, the CDR3 reads TGTGCCAGCAGCTTAGTTGTCGGGGAGGAGTACTTC.